This T cell receptor (beta chain) derives from a study of T-cell memory formation after mild COVID-19. Per the germline V gene, CDR1 is SEHNR and CDR2 is FQNEAQ (reference sequence). The CDR3 spans 15 residues. V was clipped by 2 bases and J by 4 bases, with 14 bases between them. Using its own MiXCR run on the 5' RACE reads, TCRdb lists one record per CDR3 protein. This sample has roughly 480,000 distinct CDR3 sequences, with nearly 25% found just once. In the case of this clonotype: The antigen remains undetermined.

Study-level results: Clones that contracted from day 15 to 85 were balanced CD4/CD8, while later expanders leaned CD4+. Those CD4+ clones that contracted were mainly in CM and EM (CD8+ ones in EMRA). In pre-infection memory, a portion of responding clones appeared, which suggested that cross-reactive memory joined.

The chain is built from TRBV7-9 and TRBJ2-5, with a tentative D call TRBD2 (5 bases). Sample: PBMCs or a T cell subset sorted from them (not recorded which). The origin of this receptor is an adult woman who had mild COVID-19 (a few samples of this study predate the infection). Cell type and time point are not known. CDR3: CASSLIEGGSETQYF. Written as DNA, the CDR3 is TGTGCCAGCAGCTTAATCGAGGGCGGGTCAGAGACCCAGTACTTC.